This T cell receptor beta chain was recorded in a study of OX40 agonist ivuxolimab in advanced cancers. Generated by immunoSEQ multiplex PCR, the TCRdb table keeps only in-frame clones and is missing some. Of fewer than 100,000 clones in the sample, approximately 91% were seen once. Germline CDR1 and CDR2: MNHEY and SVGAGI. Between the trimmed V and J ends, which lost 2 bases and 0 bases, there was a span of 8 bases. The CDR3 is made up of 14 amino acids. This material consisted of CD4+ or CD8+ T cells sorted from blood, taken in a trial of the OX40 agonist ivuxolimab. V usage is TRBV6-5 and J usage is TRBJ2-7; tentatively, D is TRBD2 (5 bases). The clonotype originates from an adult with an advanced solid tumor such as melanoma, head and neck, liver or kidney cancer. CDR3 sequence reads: CASSYRGSSYEQYF. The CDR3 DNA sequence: TGTGCCAGCAGTTACCGAGGGAGCTCCTACGAGCAGTACTTC.